This T cell receptor (beta chain) emerged from a study of T cell repertoires in aging, cancer and after chemotherapy. Overall study results and limits: No conclusions about immunological memory after chemotherapy can be drawn from the repertoire data. Untreated cancer patients had significantly lower blood TCR diversity than age-matched healthy donors.

Rearranged V-D-J TRB sequences were amplified with a mixed TRB-A/B primer pool. Each CDR3 protein gets one entry after TCRdb re-called the multiplex PCR reads with MiXCR. The sample lists about 1,100 distinct CDR3 sequences, around 29% occurring once. The template was genomic DNA from peripheral blood, not RNA. Germline assignment: CDR1 MNHEY and CDR2 SVGAGI. The ends were cut back, 2 bases at V and 6 bases at J, with 17 bases in the middle. The CDR3 runs to 15 residues. This clonotype was seen a few times. Its antigen is unknown. The receptor was derived from a human donor with a solid tumor. The sample was blood. The chain is built from TRBV6-5 and TRBJ2-7; D is unresolved. CDR3 loop: CASSYGVGVQGEQYF. The CDR3 DNA sequence: TGTGCCAGCAGTTACGGGGTGGGCGTTCAAGGCGAGCAGTACTTC.